This TCR beta chain was captured in a study of graft-versus-host responses after intestinal transplantation. Clones were read by immunoSEQ multiplex PCR, and TCRdb kept only the in-frame ones, dropping some. The sample lists tens of thousands of clones, 91% occurring once. Germline values: CDR1 LNHDA, CDR2 SQIVND (reference sequence). Deletions cut 5 bases from V and 2 bases from J, with 10 bases between. The CDR3 extends over 13 amino acids. The receptor's source is a human patient who received an intestinal transplant, so some T cells may come from the graft donor. The chain joins TRBV19 to TRBJ2-7, with D tentatively TRBD2 (7 bases). The sample here was PBMCs, taken nearly 670 days after intestinal transplant. CDR3 loop: CASSAGAPYEQYF. The CDR3 nucleotides are TGTGCCAGTAGTGCGGGGGCCCCCTACGAGCAGTACTTC.